Shown below are 31 T cell receptor beta chains from a single sample sequenced in a study of T cells in narcolepsy. Libraries were prepared by immunoSEQ multiplex PCR; TCRdb keeps only in-frame clonotypes and omits some of them. This sample has 15,000 to 20,000 clones, with approximately 84% found just once. The sample taken for sequencing was memory (CD45RA-) CD4+ T cells from blood. All receptors derive from a human donor in good health.

The V gene is TRBV7-3, the J gene TRBJ1-2; TRBD1 might be the D (6 bases). The CDR3 runs 15 residues. The germline V gene has CDR1 SGHTA and CDR2 FQGTGA. Trimming took off 1 base at V and 4 bases at J, with 13 bases between the two ends. The CDR3 here is CASSLIGGTSYGYTF. CDR3 in DNA: TGTGCCAGCAGCTTAATTGGGGGGACAAGCTATGGCTACACCTTC.

The chain employs TRBV5-1 and TRBJ2-2; the match to TRBD2 covers 7 bases. Germline CDR1 and CDR2: SGHRS and YFSETQ. The trim removed 4 bases at V and 6 bases at J, leaving 12 bases unmatched. The CDR3 length is 16 residues. The CDR3 sequence is CASSPTGRNLPGELFF. As DNA, the CDR3 is TGCGCCAGCAGCCCGACCGGGAGGAACTTGCCCGGGGAGCTGTTTTTT.

The chain uses TRBV5-1 and TRBJ2-5; TRBD1 agrees at 8 bases. The CDR3 is made up of 14 amino acids. Looked up from germline, CDR1 is SGHRS and CDR2 is YFSETQ. J gave up 0 bases and V 5 bases, and 3 bases lay outside the gene matches. The CDR3 nucleotides read TGCGCCAGCAGACAGGGGGTATACCAAGAGACCCAGTACTTC. Amino acid sequence: CASRQGVYQETQYF.

The J gene is TRBJ2-5, the V gene TRBV11-3; the D gene is possibly TRBD1 (6 bases). The DNA end is a closer match to TRBJ2-7, so the J assignment may be wrong. Germline assignment: CDR1 SGHNT and CDR2 YENEEA. This CDR3 comprises 15 residues. CDR3 sequence (DNA): TGTGCCAGCAGCTTAGGAAATGGACAGATCTACGAGCAGTACTTC. Amino acids: CASSLGNGQIYEQYF.

The sample holds a few counts of this clone. The chain combines TRBV30 with TRBJ2-3, with D unclear. V lost 0 bases and J 5 bases, leaving 6 bases between the germline ends. Per germline, CDR1 GTSNPN and CDR2 SVGIG (reference sequence). This CDR3 is built from 12 residues. The CDR3 loop reads CAWSVLLDTQYF. CDR3 sequence (DNA): TGTGCCTGGAGTGTACTACTAGATACGCAGTATTTT.

The genes are TRBV7-2 and TRBJ2-7; D may be TRBD1 or TRBD2 (6 bases each). The germline V and J ends were trimmed by 2 bases and 4 bases, with 12 bases remaining between them. Germline V gene data show CDR1 as SGHTA and CDR2 as FQGNSA. The length of the CDR3 is 14 residues. The CDR3 protein is CASSLIRGRYEQYF. The CDR3 nucleotides read TGTGCCAGCAGCTTAATTCGGGGGCGGTACGAGCAGTACTTC.

The genes are TRBV5-6 and TRBJ1-2; D may be TRBD1 (5 bases). The V gene's germline CDR1 is SGHDT and CDR2 YYEEEE. The CDR3 covers 14 residues. V lost 0 bases and J lost 4, with 10 bases in between. This CDR3 is CASSLAGPLYGYTF. CDR3 DNA sequence: TGTGCCAGCAGCTTGGCAGGGCCCCTCTATGGCTACACCTTC.

There are a few counts of this clone. The chain links TRBV6-4 to TRBJ2-2; TRBD2 agrees at 13 bases. J was trimmed by 4 bases and V by 4 bases; bases with no gene match: 0. Germline V gene sequence: CDR1 MRHNA, CDR2 SNTAGT. This CDR3 has 15 residues. The DNA of the CDR3 is TGTGCCAGCAGTGGGACTAGCGGGAGCACCGGGGAGCTGTTTTTT. This translates into CASSGTSGSTGELFF.

J is TRBJ1-2 and V is TRBV30; 7 positions match TRBD1. The CDR3 length is 15 residues. Germline loops: CDR1 GTSNPN, CDR2 SVGIG (reference sequence). Trimming at V came to 4 bases and at J to 2 bases, leaving 10 bases not matched to a gene. CDR3 nucleotide sequence: TGTGCCTGGACCAGGGGACAGTCCTCAAACTATGGCTACACCTTC. Translation gives CAWTRGQSSNYGYTF.

The rearrangement links TRBV5-6 to TRBJ1-1; D is unresolved. V lost 1 base, J lost 4 bases, and 11 bases lay in between. This CDR3 is 14 amino acids long. Germline CDR1 reads SGHDT; CDR2 reads YYEEEE. The CDR3 bases are TGTGCCAGCAGCTTGATAGGTGTTGGCACTGAAGCTTTCTTT. It codes for CASSLIGVGTEAFF.

This chain joins TRBV19 and TRBJ2-7, with D possibly being TRBD1 (6 bases). The CDR3 runs 13 residues. CDR1 and CDR2 (germline): LNHDA, SQIVND (reference sequence). Trimming removed 5 bases from V and 3 bases from J, with 11 bases in between. The CDR3 DNA reads as TGTGCCAGTAGTCGTAACAGGGACTACGAGCAGTACTTC. Translated: CASSRNRDYEQYF. Using reference TRBV19 and TRBJ2-7 for the parts outside the CDR3, the full variable domain is DGGITQSPKYLFRKEGQNVTLSCEQNLNHDAMYWYRQDPGQGLRLIYYSQIVNDFQKGDIAEGYSVSREKKESFPLTVTSAQKNPTAFYLCASSRNRDYEQYFGPGTRLTVT.

This chain uses TRBV5-1 with TRBJ2-7, with D perhaps TRBD1 (5 bases). Trimming cost V 0 bases and J 4 bases, with 5 bases left between them. This CDR3 spans 12 amino acids. CDR1 is SGHRS, CDR2 YFSETQ, per germline. The CDR3 DNA follows: TGCGCCAGCAGCTTGGAGGGGTACGAGCAGTACTTC. Its translation: CASSLEGYEQYF.

The rearrangement links TRBV12-5 to TRBJ2-3; D is uncertain. From germline, CDR1 is LGHNT and CDR2 FRNRAP. The CDR3 loop spans 13 amino acids. Trimming pared 1 base from V and 2 bases from J, leaving 4 bases between. CDR3 sequence: CASGLGPTDTQYF. For the CDR3, the DNA is TGTGCTAGTGGTTTGGGACCCACAGATACGCAGTATTTT. Full variable domain (outside the CDR3, taken from reference TRBV12-5 and TRBJ2-3): DARVTQTPRHKVTEMGQEVTMRCQPILGHNTVFWYRQTMMQGLELLAYFRNRAPLDDSGMPKDRFSAEMPDATLATLKIQPSEPRDSAVYFCASGLGPTDTQYFGPGTRLTVL.

The J gene is TRBJ2-7, the V gene TRBV7-2; weak D call: TRBD2 (7 bases). Germline V gives CDR1 SGHTA, CDR2 FQGNSA. V was clipped by 1 base and J by 6 bases, with 16 bases between them. This CDR3 is built from 15 residues. CDR3 in amino acids: CASSLVGGGRGEQYF. CDR3 coding DNA: TGTGCCAGCAGCTTAGTGGGCGGGGGCCGGGGCGAGCAGTACTTC.

The chain recombines TRBV6-6 with TRBJ2-5; D gene ambiguous. Germline V CDR1 and CDR2: MNHNY, SVGAGI (reference sequence). The CDR3 is 15 amino acids. The V gene lost 0 bases and the J gene lost 5 bases, with 13 bases spanning the gap. In DNA, the CDR3 is TGTGCCAGCAGTTACTCGGACGGCTTAGTGGAGACCCAGTACTTC. As protein: CASSYSDGLVETQYF.

The CDR3 loop reads CASSLRDTRRVNEKLFF. For the CDR3, the DNA is TGTGCCAGCAGCTTGAGAGATACTCGGCGTGTTAATGAAAAACTGTTTTTT. The genes are TRBV7-9 and TRBJ1-4; D unresolved. Per the germline V gene, CDR1 is SEHNR and CDR2 is FQNEAQ (reference sequence). V was cut by 3 bases and J by 4 bases, with 18 bases left in between. The CDR3 sequence is 17 residues long.

The rearrangement joins TRBV7-9 to TRBJ2-5; 11 positions agree with TRBD2. V lost 2 bases, J lost 7 bases, and 18 bases stayed unmatched. The CDR3 has 19 amino acids. Germline V CDR1 and CDR2: SEHNR, FQNEAQ (reference sequence). CDR3 DNA: TGTGCCAGCAGCTTAATGGCCGGGGTACTAGCGGGAGAGTTTGGGACCCAGTACTTC. It translates to CASSLMAGVLAGEFGTQYF.

The chain carries TRBV25-1 and TRBJ1-2, with D hard to call. CDR1 is MGHDK, CDR2 SYGVNS, per germline. The V gene lost 4 bases and the J gene lost 11 bases, with 14 bases spanning the gap. This CDR3 has 12 residues. The CDR3 nucleotides read TGTGCCAGCAGTGGGACTAAAGGGAGGTACACCTTC. Amino acid sequence: CASSGTKGRYTF.

This clone was detected a few times. This chain links TRBV2 with TRBJ1-1, with D possibly being TRBD1 (6 bases). The CDR3 spans 12 residues. Trimming stripped 11 bases from V and 0 bases from J, with 10 bases between. Germline assignment: CDR1 SNHLY and CDR2 FYNNEI. For the CDR3, the DNA is TGTGCCGCCGACAGGATGAACACTGAAGCTTTCTTT. Translation gives CAADRMNTEAFF.

This clone has only one observation. The chain couples TRBV4-1 to TRBJ2-2; D is possibly TRBD1 (6 bases). There are 19 residues in the CDR3. Trimming removed 0 bases from V and 5 bases from J, with 22 bases in between. Germline lookup yields CDR1 MGHRA and CDR2 YSYEKL. This chain's CDR3 is CASSQDPPGARVYTGELFF. CDR3 coding DNA: TGCGCCAGCAGCCAAGATCCCCCAGGGGCAAGGGTGTATACCGGGGAGCTGTTTTTT.

This rearrangement joins TRBV9 to TRBJ2-5; 7 positions agree with TRBD1. The CDR3 loop spans 15 amino acids. Trimming cost V 3 bases and J 1 base; bases outside gene matches: 6. Germline V gives CDR1 SGDLS, CDR2 YYNGEE. The CDR3 DNA reads as TGTGCCAGCAGCGCTGGGACAGCCACCCAAGAGACCCAGTACTTC. Translation gives CASSAGTATQETQYF.

This chain links TRBV5-1 with TRBJ2-5, with a possible D match to TRBD2 (5 bases). Germline V CDR1 and CDR2: SGHRS, YFSETQ. The CDR3 is 14 amino acids. Deletions cut 5 bases from V and 4 bases from J, with 15 bases between. The CDR3 is CASRVRPEGETQYF. CDR3 nucleotides: TGCGCCAGCAGAGTCAGGCCTGAGGGAGAGACCCAGTACTTC.

The CDR3 protein is CASSPGQGVYEQFF. In nucleotides, the CDR3 is TGTGCCAGCAGTCCGGGACAGGGGGTGTATGAGCAGTTCTTC. The rearrangement links TRBV2 to TRBJ2-1; TRBD1 matches 11 bases. V gave up 5 bases and J gave up 8 bases; unmatched junction bases: 5. The CDR3 sequence is 14 residues long. Germline loops: CDR1 SNHLY, CDR2 FYNNEI.

The chain carries TRBV10-2 and TRBJ2-5, with D hard to call. The V gene lost 6 bases and the J gene lost 1 base, with 3 bases spanning the gap. CDR3 length: 11 amino acids. Looked up from germline, CDR1 is WSHSY and CDR2 is SAAADI. CDR3: CASSFQETQYF. The CDR3 bases are TGCGCCAGCAGCTTCCAAGAGACCCAGTACTTC.

This clone was seen a single time. V usage is TRBV6-1 and J usage is TRBJ2-5; D unresolved. From germline, CDR1 is MNHNS and CDR2 SASEGT. The germline V and J ends were trimmed by 3 bases and 1 base, with 12 bases remaining between them. This CDR3 is built from 15 residues. The CDR3 here is CASSDRQSAQETQYF. The CDR3 nucleotides read TGTGCCAGCAGTGATAGGCAGTCAGCCCAAGAGACCCAGTACTTC.

Only one count was recorded for this clone. The chain links TRBV6-5 to TRBJ2-1; D unresolved. Germline CDR1 MNHEY, CDR2 SVGAGI. Deletions cut 6 bases from V and 5 bases from J, with 11 bases between. CDR3 length equals 13 residues. The CDR3 region is CASRSGSHNEQFF. DNA for the CDR3: TGTGCCAGCAGAAGTGGATCTCACAATGAGCAGTTCTTC.

The chain combines TRBV6-5 with TRBJ1-2, with D unresolved. This CDR3 contains 13 residues. The V gene lost 6 bases and the J gene lost 2 bases, with 10 bases spanning the gap. CDR1 is MNHEY and CDR2 is SVGAGI in the germline V gene. CDR3 region: CASSPGANYGYTF. In DNA form, the CDR3 reads TGTGCCAGCAGCCCCGGTGCAAACTATGGCTACACCTTC.

The chain combines TRBV18 with TRBJ2-7, with unresolved D. Germline V gene sequence: CDR1 KGHSH, CDR2 LQKENI. The CDR3 has 14 residues. The V end lost 0 bases, the J end lost 4 bases, and 10 bases lay between the germline ends. The CDR3, as DNA: TGTGCCAGCTCACCACCTGCCACAGCTTACGAGCAGTACTTC. Translating gives CASSPPATAYEQYF.

The V call is TRBV7-9, the J call TRBJ2-1; no definite D call. This CDR3 has 13 amino acids. The V gene lost 5 bases and the J gene lost 9 bases, with 14 bases spanning the gap. Germline V CDR1 and CDR2: SEHNR, FQNEAQ (reference sequence). The DNA of the CDR3 is TGTGCCAGCAGCCTAGAGACCGTTGGTGAGCAGTTCTTC. This codes for CASSLETVGEQFF.

The rearrangement uses TRBV5-1 and TRBJ2-7, with no clear D. The CDR3 is made up of 13 amino acids. Trimming shortened V by 1 base and J by 3 bases, and 8 bases separated the two germline ends. The V gene's germline CDR1 is SGHRS and CDR2 YFSETQ. Here the CDR3 reads CASSLQPGYEQYF. Written as DNA, the CDR3 is TGCGCCAGCAGCTTGCAGCCGGGCTACGAGCAGTACTTC.

The V gene is TRBV7-1, the J gene TRBJ2-6; D tentatively fits TRBD1 or TRBD2 (5 bases each). TRBV7-1 is noted as an ORF with a role that remains uncertain. Trimming left V 5 bases short and J 5 bases short, with 25 bases between. This CDR3 contains 19 residues. Here the CDR3 DNA reads TGTGCCAGCAGCAGACTACGTCACGGAGGACAAAGTCGGGCCAACGTCCTGACTTTC. It codes for CASSRLRHGGQSRANVLTF.